Below are 8 T cell receptor beta chains sequenced from a single sample in a study of low-dose radiotherapy and immunotherapy resistance in tumors (dated 2022 in TCRdb). Reading the label with the study, this specimen's time point is: before trial treatment. Sequencing was performed on an Illumina HiSeq 2500. First-strand cDNA was synthesized using Superscript III and a set of TRAV- and TRBV-specific primers, so that both TCRalpha and TCRbeta chains were covered. TCRs were amplified with Phusion for roughly 20 PCR cycles, with a constant-region primer paired with the adapter attached to the V primers. TCRdb's own reprocessing of the public reads used fastp at Q25 and MiXCR and kept productive beta chains. Rows are combined by CDR3 protein, so each entry shows the most common genes and DNA. This sample lists 65,000 to 90,000 distinct CDR3 sequences; over 15% were detected once. The ten largest make up roughly 6% of the sample.

The specimen comprised PBMCs, sampled before treatment. The receptors derive from a male donor with prostate cancer.

Ten or more counts support this clonotype. CDR3 in amino acids: CASSLDGHSSNTGELFF. The CDR3 region has the DNA TGTGCCAGCAGCTTGGATGGACATTCATCGAACACCGGGGAGCTGTTTTTT. The chain employs TRBV5-4 and TRBJ2-2; D is possibly TRBD1 (5 bases). The CDR3 is 17 residues long. Per the germline V gene, CDR1 is SGHNT and CDR2 is YYREEE (reference sequence). Trimming shortened V by 0 bases and J by 0 bases, and 12 bases separated the two germline ends.

This clonotype has at least ten counts. The J gene is TRBJ2-6, the V gene TRBV30; D gene unclear. The CDR3 spans 15 residues. Trimming pared 6 bases from V and 0 bases from J, leaving 12 bases between. CDR1 and CDR2 (germline): GTSNPN, SVGIG (reference sequence). The CDR3 spells CACWASGSGANVLTF. CDR3 DNA sequence: TGTGCCTGCTGGGCGTCGGGCTCTGGGGCCAACGTCCTGACTTTC. Full variable domain (missing parts from reference TRBV30 and TRBJ2-6): SQTIHQWPATLVQPVGSPLSLECTVEGTSNPNLYWYRQAAGRGLQLLFYSVGIGQISSEVPQNLSASRPQDRQFILSSKKLLLSDSGFYLCACWASGSGANVLTFGAGSRLTVL.

Details on this clonotype: One junction end does not reproduce the germline sequence, and a read error may be involved. V usage is TRBV7-2 and J usage is TRBJ2-1; D is perhaps TRBD1 (5 bases). Germline V gives CDR1 SGHTA, CDR2 FQGNSA. The CDR3 consists of 15 residues. In nucleotides, the CDR3 is TGTGTCAGCAGCTTAGAGCAGGGCTCCTACAATGAGCAGTTCTTC. Encoded protein: CVSSLEQGSYNEQFF.

This clonotype was found many times. This chain connects TRBV7-2 to TRBJ2-1; D may be TRBD2 (6 bases). This CDR3 spans 15 amino acids. CDR1 SGHTA and CDR2 FQGNSA come from the germline V gene. Deletions cut 0 bases from V and 8 bases from J, with 14 bases between. CDR3 in amino acids: CASSLARGHRDEQFF. In DNA form, the CDR3 reads TGTGCCAGCAGCTTAGCGCGGGGCCATCGGGATGAGCAGTTCTTC.

This clonotype appeared a single time. V usage is TRBV3-1 and J usage is TRBJ2-5; D not certain. CDR1 and CDR2 from the germline V gene are LGHDT and YNNKEL (reference sequence). The CDR3 is 12 amino acids. V was trimmed by 0 bases and J by 6 bases, leaving 5 bases between them. CDR3 amino acids: CASSQERQTQYF. CDR3 nucleotide sequence: TGTGCCAGCAGCCAAGAGAGACAGACCCAGTACTTC.

This clonotype showed up just a few times. This chain connects TRBV29-1 to TRBJ2-7; D could derive from TRBD1 or TRBD2 (6 bases each). Deletions cut 7 bases from V and 7 bases from J, with 17 bases between. Germline CDR1 is SQVTM and CDR2 is ANQGSEA. This CDR3 comprises 12 residues. The CDR3 spells CSAGTPGGEQYF. For the CDR3, the DNA is TGCAGCGCCGGGACACCCGGGGGAGAGCAGTACTTC.

This clonotype occurred many times. The rearrangement links TRBV6-1 to TRBJ2-1; D call uncertain. Looked up from germline, CDR1 is MNHNS and CDR2 is SASEGT. V lost 2 bases, J lost 10 bases, and 21 bases lay in between. This CDR3 spans 16 amino acids. Here the CDR3 DNA reads TGTGCCAGCAGTGAAAGGCTGCGAGGTCTCGGTGTGGAGCAGTTCTTC. The encoded protein is CASSERLRGLGVEQFF.

Ten or more counts support this clonotype. The chain recombines TRBV20-1 with TRBJ1-6; no definite D call. V was cut by 3 bases and J by 5 bases, with 8 bases left in between. Germline lookup yields CDR1 DFQATT and CDR2 SNEGSKA (reference sequence). CDR3 length: 13 amino acids. The CDR3 spells CSASRPDNSPLHF. In nucleotides, the CDR3 is TGCAGTGCTAGCCGACCTGATAATTCACCCCTCCACTTT.